The T cell receptor beta chain under discussion was sequenced for a study of radiotherapy plus CTLA-4 blockade in lung cancer. Here immunoSEQ multiplex PCR was the method, and the copy in TCRdb shows in-frame clones only, minus some. Of fewer than 70,000 clones listed, roughly 78% are singletons. The specimen comprised peripheral blood, sampled from a patient treated with radiotherapy plus ipilimumab. This sequence originates from a human donor with non-small cell lung cancer who had a complete response to radiotherapy plus ipilimumab.

As DNA, the CDR3 is TGCGCCAGCAGCTCCAGGGGTCAGGTTCAGAATGAGCAGTTCTTC. This codes for CASSSRGQVQNEQFF. The chain recombines TRBV5-1 with TRBJ2-1, with D possibly TRBD1 on 6 matching bases. The CDR3 has 15 amino acids. The germline V gene has CDR1 SGHRS and CDR2 YFSETQ. The germline V and J ends were trimmed by 3 bases and 7 bases, with 17 bases remaining between them.